The TCR beta chain described here comes from a study of T cell changes during pregnancy in multiple sclerosis. The trim removed 4 bases at V and 5 bases at J, leaving 6 bases unmatched. This CDR3 has 14 residues. Germline V lookup: CDR1 SGHRS, CDR2 YFSETQ. Sequencing was performed with immunoSEQ multiplex PCR; in TCRdb, only in-frame clones are kept and a portion is missing. The data contain more than 55,000 clones, less than 95% of them seen just once; the ten biggest clones take up approximately 6.5%. This TCR was recovered from a female donor in good health, enrolled as a control in a pregnancy study. This chain links TRBV5-1 with TRBJ2-3; 8 nucleotides agree with TRBD2. Sequencing was performed on peripheral blood, taken in the third trimester of pregnancy. The CDR3 nucleotides are TGCGCCAGCAGCCTCGGGGGGGCCGGAGATACGCAGTATTTT. Amino acids: CASSLGGAGDTQYF.